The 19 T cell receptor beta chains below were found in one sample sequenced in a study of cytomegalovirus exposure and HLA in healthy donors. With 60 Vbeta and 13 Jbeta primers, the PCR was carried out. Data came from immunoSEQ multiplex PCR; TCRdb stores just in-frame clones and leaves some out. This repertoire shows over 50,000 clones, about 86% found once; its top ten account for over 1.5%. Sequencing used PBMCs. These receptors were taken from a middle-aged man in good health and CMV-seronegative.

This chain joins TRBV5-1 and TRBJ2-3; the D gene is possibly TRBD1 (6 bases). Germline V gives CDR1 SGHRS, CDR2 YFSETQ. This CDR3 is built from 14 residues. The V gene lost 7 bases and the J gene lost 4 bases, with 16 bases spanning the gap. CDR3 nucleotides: TGCGCCAGCGTTGAGGGCGCAGGGGCAGATACGCAGTATTTT. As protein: CASVEGAGADTQYF. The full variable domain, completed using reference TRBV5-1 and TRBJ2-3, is KAGVTQTPRYLIKTRGQQVTLSCSPISGHRSVSWYQQTPGQGLQFLFEYFSETQRNKGNFPGRFSGRQFSNSRSEMNVSTLELGDSALYLCASVEGAGADTQYFGPGTRLTVL.

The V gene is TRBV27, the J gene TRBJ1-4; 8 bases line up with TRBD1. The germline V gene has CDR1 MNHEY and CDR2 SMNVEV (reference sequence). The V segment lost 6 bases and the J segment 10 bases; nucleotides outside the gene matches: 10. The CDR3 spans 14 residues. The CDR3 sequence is CASSRGQGVGKLFF. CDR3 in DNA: TGTGCCAGCAGCCGCGGACAGGGAGTAGGAAAACTGTTTTTT.

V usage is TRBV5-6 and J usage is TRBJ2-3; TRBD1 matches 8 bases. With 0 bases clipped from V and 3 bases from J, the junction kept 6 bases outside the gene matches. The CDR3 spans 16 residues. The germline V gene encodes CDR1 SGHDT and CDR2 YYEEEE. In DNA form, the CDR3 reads TGTGCCAGCAGCTTGGCCAGGGGGCGCCGAACAGATACGCAGTATTTT. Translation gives CASSLARGRRTDTQYF.

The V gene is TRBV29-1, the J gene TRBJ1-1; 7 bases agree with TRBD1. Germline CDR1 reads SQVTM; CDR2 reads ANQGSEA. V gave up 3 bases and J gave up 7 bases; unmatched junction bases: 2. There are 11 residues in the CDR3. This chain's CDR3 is CSVETGIEAFF. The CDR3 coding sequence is TGCAGCGTTGAGACAGGGATTGAAGCTTTCTTT.

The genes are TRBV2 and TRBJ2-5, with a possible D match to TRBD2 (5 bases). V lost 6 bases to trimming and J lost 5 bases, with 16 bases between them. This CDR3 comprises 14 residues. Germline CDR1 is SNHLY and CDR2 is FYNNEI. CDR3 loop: CASRALGGLETQYF. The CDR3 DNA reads TGTGCCAGCAGGGCACTAGGAGGACTCGAGACCCAGTACTTC.

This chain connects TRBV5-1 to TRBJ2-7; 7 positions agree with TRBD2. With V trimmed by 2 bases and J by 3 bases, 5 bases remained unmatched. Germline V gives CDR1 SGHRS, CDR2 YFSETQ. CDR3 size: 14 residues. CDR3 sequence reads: CASSFLGGFYEQYF. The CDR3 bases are TGCGCCAGCAGCTTCCTCGGGGGGTTCTACGAGCAGTACTTC.

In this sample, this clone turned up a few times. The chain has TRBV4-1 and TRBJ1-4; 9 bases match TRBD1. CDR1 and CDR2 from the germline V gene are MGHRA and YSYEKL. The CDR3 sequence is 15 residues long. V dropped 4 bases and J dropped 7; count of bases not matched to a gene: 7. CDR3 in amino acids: CASSPAGQGSEKLFF. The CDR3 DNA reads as TGCGCCAGCAGCCCAGCAGGACAGGGGAGTGAAAAACTGTTTTTT.

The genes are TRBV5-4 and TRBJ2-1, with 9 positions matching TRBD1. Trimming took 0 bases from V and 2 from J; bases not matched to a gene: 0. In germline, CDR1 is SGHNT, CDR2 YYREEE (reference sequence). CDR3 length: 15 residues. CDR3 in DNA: TGTGCCAGCAGCTTGGGACAGGGGGCCTACAATGAGCAGTTCTTC. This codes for CASSLGQGAYNEQFF.

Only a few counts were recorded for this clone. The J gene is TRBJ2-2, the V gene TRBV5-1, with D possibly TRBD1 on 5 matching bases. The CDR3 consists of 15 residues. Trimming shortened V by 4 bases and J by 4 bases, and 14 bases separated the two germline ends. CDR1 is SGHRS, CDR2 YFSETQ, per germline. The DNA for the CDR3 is TGCGCCAGCAGCGTAGGACATCAACTCACCGGGGAGCTGTTTTTT. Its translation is CASSVGHQLTGELFF.

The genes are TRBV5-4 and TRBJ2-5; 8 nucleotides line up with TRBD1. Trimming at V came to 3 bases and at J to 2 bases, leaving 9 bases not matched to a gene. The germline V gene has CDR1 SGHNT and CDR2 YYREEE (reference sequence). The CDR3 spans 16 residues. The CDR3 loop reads CASSSPRTGRQETQYF. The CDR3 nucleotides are TGTGCCAGCAGCTCCCCAAGGACAGGGAGGCAAGAGACCCAGTACTTC.

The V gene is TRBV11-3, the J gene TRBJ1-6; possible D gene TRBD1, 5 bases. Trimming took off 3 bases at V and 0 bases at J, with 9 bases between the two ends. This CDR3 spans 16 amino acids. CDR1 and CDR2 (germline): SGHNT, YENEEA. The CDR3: CASSFGGSSYNSPLHF. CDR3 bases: TGTGCCAGCAGCTTCGGGGGGAGCTCCTATAATTCACCCCTCCACTTT.

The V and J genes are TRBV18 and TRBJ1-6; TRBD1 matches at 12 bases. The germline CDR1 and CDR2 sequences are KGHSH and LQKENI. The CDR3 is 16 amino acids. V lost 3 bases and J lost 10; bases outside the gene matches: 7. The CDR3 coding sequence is TGTGCCAGCTCACCGGGACAGGGGGCGAATTCGTCACCCCTCCACTTT. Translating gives CASSPGQGANSSPLHF.

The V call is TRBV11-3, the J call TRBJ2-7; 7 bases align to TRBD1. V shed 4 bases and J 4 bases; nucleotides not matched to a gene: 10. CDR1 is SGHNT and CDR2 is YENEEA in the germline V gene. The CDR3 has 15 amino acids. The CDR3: CASSSYTGTEYEQYF. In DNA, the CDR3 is TGTGCCAGCAGCTCTTATACCGGGACAGAGTACGAGCAGTACTTC.

The CDR3 protein is CASSPTSGAQNEQFF. The CDR3 DNA reads as TGTGCCAGCAGCCCTACTAGCGGGGCCCAAAATGAGCAGTTCTTC. This chain links TRBV27 with TRBJ2-1; 10 bases fit TRBD2. J lost 7 bases, V lost 6 bases, and 9 bases had no gene match. Looked up from germline, CDR1 is MNHEY and CDR2 is SMNVEV (reference sequence). This CDR3 is built from 15 residues.

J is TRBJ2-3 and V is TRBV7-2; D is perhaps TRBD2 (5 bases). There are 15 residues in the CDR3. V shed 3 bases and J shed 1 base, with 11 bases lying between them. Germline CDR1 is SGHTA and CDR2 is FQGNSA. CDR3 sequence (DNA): TGTGCCAGCAGCTTTCTAGCTTATCGCACAGATACGCAGTATTTT. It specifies CASSFLAYRTDTQYF.

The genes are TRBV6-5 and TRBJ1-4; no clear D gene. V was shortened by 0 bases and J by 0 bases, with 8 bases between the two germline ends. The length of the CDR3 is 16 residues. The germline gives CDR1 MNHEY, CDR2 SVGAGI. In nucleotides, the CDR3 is TGTGCCAGCAGTTACTCTCCCTCCTCAACTAATGAAAAACTGTTTTTT. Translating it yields CASSYSPSSTNEKLFF.

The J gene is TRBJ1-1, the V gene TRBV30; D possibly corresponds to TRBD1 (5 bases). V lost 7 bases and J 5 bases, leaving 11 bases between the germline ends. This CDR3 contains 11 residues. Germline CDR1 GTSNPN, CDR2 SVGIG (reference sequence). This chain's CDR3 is CASGRETEAFF. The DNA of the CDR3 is TGTGCCTCGGGCAGGGAAACTGAAGCTTTCTTT. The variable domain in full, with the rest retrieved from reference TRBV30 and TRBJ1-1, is SQTIHQWPATLVQPVGSPLSLECTVEGTSNPNLYWYRQAAGRGLQLLFYSVGIGQISSEVPQNLSASRPQDRQFILSSKKLLLSDSGFYLCASGRETEAFFGQGTRLTVV.

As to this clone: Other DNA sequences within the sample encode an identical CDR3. The DNA for the CDR3 is TGTGCCAGCAGCGCAGGGGGATACGAGCAGTACTTC. Protein: CASSAGGYEQYF. The chain links TRBV7-2 to TRBJ2-7; 7 positions match TRBD1. V lost 5 bases to trimming and J lost 4 bases; unmatched junction nucleotides: 2. This CDR3 contains 12 residues. The V gene's germline CDR1 is SGHTA and CDR2 FQGNSA.

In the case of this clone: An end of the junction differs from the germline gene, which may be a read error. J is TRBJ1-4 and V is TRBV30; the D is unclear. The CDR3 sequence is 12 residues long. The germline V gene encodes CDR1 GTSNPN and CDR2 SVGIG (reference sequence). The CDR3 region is CAWSRSNEQLFF. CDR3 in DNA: TGTGCCTGGAGCCGGTCGAATGAACAACTGTTTTTT. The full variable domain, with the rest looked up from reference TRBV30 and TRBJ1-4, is SQTIHQWPATLVQPVGSPLSLECTVEGTSNPNLYWYRQAAGRGLQLLFYSVGIGQISSEVPQNLSASRPQDRQFILSSKKLLLSDSGFYLCAWSRSNEQLFFGSGTQLSVL.